This T cell receptor beta chain is from a study of cytomegalovirus exposure and HLA in healthy donors. Study findings and constraints: Later, an analysis found that common viral pathogens appeared to be linked with several of the most significant clusters. It was assumed in the presence/absence analyses that sequencing depth was roughly uniform across donors. Altogether, more than 150 TCR beta chains were recorded as cytomegalovirus-associated. Reports indicate that TCR beta sequences accurately predicted the HLA-A and HLA-B alleles of most subjects.

Primers for the PCR totalled 60 Vbeta and 13 Jbeta. The protocol was immunoSEQ multiplex PCR, while the TCRdb copy is restricted to in-frame clones and leaves out a portion. The table lists around 190,000 clones, around 77% of them singletons, with about 2.8% in the top ten. In its sample, this clone was seen a few times. Its antigen remains unknown. The CDR3 is 13 amino acids. Losses at the gene ends were 5 bases for V and 8 bases for J; bases not matched to a gene: 6. The source material was PBMCs. The source of this sequence is a woman between 25 and 40 years old in good health and CMV-seronegative. The J gene is TRBJ1-3, the V gene TRBV5-3; 8 bases are shared with TRBD1. TRBV5-3 is designated an ORF whose function remains uncertain. CDR3 loop: CARSSDRVYTIYF. The CDR3 coding sequence is TGTGCCAGAAGTTCGGACAGGGTTTACACCATATATTTT.